What follows is one TCR beta chain and its context. The sample belongs to a study of blood T cell repertoires in COVID-19. Study-wide background: Samples taken during acute and convalescent COVID-19 were collected in the United States, Italy and Spain. Sample material is recorded as cDNA or gDNA derived from T cells, B-cell-depleted T cells, or PBMCs.

The germline gives CDR1 SGHRS, CDR2 YFSETQ. The length of the CDR3 is 15 residues. The V gene end was trimmed by 4 bases and the J gene end by 4 bases; junction bases not matched to a gene: 10. Authors' methods: Estimation of nucleated cell counts was performed using reference gene primer amplification. Here immunoSEQ multiplex PCR was the method, and the copy in TCRdb shows in-frame clones only, minus some. V and J calls and clone size are those listed in that table; D and trimming were worked out from the DNA. The profile shows a few hundred thousand clones, 65% to 90% of them singletons. The chain combines TRBV5-1 with TRBJ1-2; 7 bases are a match to TRBD1. The sequence was obtained from a man between 50 and 59 years old with active or convalescent COVID-19. The sequencing sample was made of peripheral blood. The CDR3 protein is CASSQFLGQSYGYTF. CDR3 DNA: TGCGCCAGCAGCCAATTTTTGGGACAGAGCTATGGCTACACCTTC.